This T cell receptor beta chain was captured in a study of beta chain features in type 1 diabetes. Whole-study context: Across every sample, around 98 million sorted cells were examined in total.

Study observations and caveats: Any role of HLA type in TCRB rearrangement remained unresolved here. TCRB CDR3 length was moderately but significantly reduced in all four CD4+ subsets of Type 1 diabetes patients.

For this clone: The antigen remains unidentified.

As every portion of the isolated RNA was reverse transcribed, the sequencing read expressed TCRB transcripts. Profiled with immunoSEQ multiplex PCR; TCRdb holds only in-frame clones, not every one. The table lists some 150,000 clones, about 8.7% of them singletons, with roughly 0.7% in the top ten. CDR1 is KGHSH and CDR2 is LQKENI in the germline V gene. Trimming left V 6 bases short and J 1 base short, with 12 bases between. This CDR3 is built from 15 residues. Source material: central memory CD4+ T cells from blood. J is TRBJ2-2 and V is TRBV18; the D gene is possibly TRBD2 (6 bases). This sequence was found in a man aged 18 to 35 in good health. CDR3: CASSGLLLNTGELFF. CDR3 coding DNA: TGTGCCAGCTCCGGACTACTTTTGAACACCGGGGAGCTGTTTTTT.